This entry lists 21 T cell receptor beta chains sequenced from one sample in a study of cytomegalovirus exposure and HLA in healthy donors. PCR amplification relied on 60 Vbeta primers (plus 13 Jbeta primers). Sequencing was performed with immunoSEQ multiplex PCR; in TCRdb, only in-frame clones are kept and a portion is missing. This sample carries some 180,000 clones, 75% of them seen once, and the ten largest clones take 2.5% to 3.5%. The sample comprised PBMCs. These receptors originate from a male donor in good health and CMV-seronegative.

J is TRBJ2-7 and V is TRBV9; D uncertain. Germline CDR1 and CDR2: SGDLS and YYNGEE. This CDR3 is 14 amino acids long. The V gene lost 0 bases and the J gene lost 2 bases, with 9 bases spanning the gap. CDR3 nucleotide sequence: TGTGCCAGCAGCGTAGGTCAGACAACCTACGAGCAGTACTTC. Amino acid sequence: CASSVGQTTYEQYF.

This clone showed up just once. The V call is TRBV6-6, the J call TRBJ1-2; D gene unclear. Trimming shortened V by 6 bases and J by 4 bases, and 15 bases separated the two germline ends. The CDR3 sequence is 14 residues long. Germline CDR1 reads MNHNY; CDR2 reads SVGAGI (reference sequence). CDR3 nucleotides: TGTGCCAGCAGCAACACCGACTTTAGCTATGGCTACACCTTC. As protein: CASSNTDFSYGYTF.

The V gene is TRBV5-1, the J gene TRBJ2-5; TRBD2 is a possible D gene (6 bases). The germline V gene has CDR1 SGHRS and CDR2 YFSETQ. This CDR3 has 16 amino acids. V lost 0 bases to trimming and J lost 0 bases, with 12 bases between them. CDR3 residues: CASSLEGSGYQETQYF. The CDR3 nucleotides are TGCGCCAGCAGCTTGGAGGGTAGCGGATACCAAGAGACCCAGTACTTC.

V and J are TRBV9 and TRBJ2-1, with 7 bases matching TRBD2. J was trimmed by 4 bases and V by 2 bases; bases with no gene match: 9. Germline V CDR1 and CDR2: SGDLS, YYNGEE. This CDR3 spans 16 amino acids. The CDR3 DNA sequence: TGTGCCAGCAGCGTTTCAAGGAGGGAGGGTTACAATGAGCAGTTCTTC. Translation: CASSVSRREGYNEQFF.

The J gene is TRBJ2-7, the V gene TRBV6-5, with D maybe TRBD1 (6 bases). Germline values: CDR1 MNHEY, CDR2 SVGAGI. V was pared by 3 bases and J by 6 bases, with 12 bases between. The CDR3 contains 13 residues. In DNA form, the CDR3 reads TGTGCCAGCAGTTATATGGGCAGGGGCGAGCAGTACTTC. This codes for CASSYMGRGEQYF.

The chain has TRBV19 and TRBJ1-5; perhaps TRBD1 as D (6 bases). Trimming left V 6 bases short and J 0 bases short, with 15 bases between. The CDR3 runs 16 residues. CDR1 is LNHDA, CDR2 SQIVND, per germline (reference sequence). Written as DNA, the CDR3 is TGTGCCAGTAGACAGGGAAGGGTATATAGCAATCAGCCCCAGCATTTT. Translation gives CASRQGRVYSNQPQHF. The entire variable domain, with the rest obtained from reference TRBV19 and TRBJ1-5, is as follows: DGGITQSPKYLFRKEGQNVTLSCEQNLNHDAMYWYRQDPGQGLRLIYYSQIVNDFQKGDIAEGYSVSREKKESFPLTVTSAQKNPTAFYLCASRQGRVYSNQPQHFGDGTRLSIL.

The V and J genes are TRBV7-9 and TRBJ1-1; D is perhaps TRBD1 (5 bases). V was trimmed by 5 bases and J by 3 bases, leaving 28 bases between them. Germline CDR1 and CDR2: SEHNR and FQNEAQ (reference sequence). The CDR3 runs to 19 residues. CDR3 DNA sequence: TGTGCCAGCAGCCTTTACCCCGCACGGGGGGGTAGGAAGGACACTGAAGCTTTCTTT. It codes for CASSLYPARGGRKDTEAFF.

The chain recombines TRBV28 with TRBJ2-3; 9 bases are shared with TRBD2. Trimming cost V 1 base and J 5 bases; bases outside gene matches: 4. The germline V gene encodes CDR1 MDHEN and CDR2 SYDVKM. The CDR3 extends over 15 amino acids. The CDR3 is CASSLLVAGEDTQYF. DNA of the CDR3: TGTGCCAGCAGTTTATTAGTAGCGGGAGAAGATACGCAGTATTTT.

The chain joins TRBV19 to TRBJ1-5, with D perhaps TRBD1 (6 bases). V gave up 2 bases and J gave up 6 bases, with 14 bases separating them. The CDR3 is 15 residues long. Germline CDR1 LNHDA, CDR2 SQIVND (reference sequence). The CDR3 DNA reads TGTGCCAGTAGTATAATAGGGGCAGGGGCTCAGCCCCAGCATTTT. It specifies CASSIIGAGAQPQHF.

The chain recombines TRBV21-1 with TRBJ1-5; whether TRBD1, the table's D call, matches the DNA was not checked. TRBV21-1 is recorded as a pseudogene. CDR3 size: 17 residues. CDR3: CASSFPLTGDSNQPQHF. Written as DNA, the CDR3 is TGTGCCAGCAGCTTCCCCCTGACAGGCGATAGCAATCAGCCCCAGCATTTT.

The chain carries TRBV6-5 and TRBJ2-5; TRBD2 agrees at 7 bases. CDR1 and CDR2 from the germline V gene are MNHEY and SVGAGI. There are 15 residues in the CDR3. V was pared by 8 bases and J by 4 bases, with 13 bases of the junction left unmatched. CDR3 nucleotide sequence: TGTGCCAGCCAAGGGAGACTAGCTGTCCGAGAGACCCAGTACTTC. Its translation: CASQGRLAVRETQYF.

The J gene is TRBJ2-3, the V gene TRBV7-3; the D gene is possibly TRBD2 (5 bases). V lost 3 bases and J lost 10, with 11 bases in between. Germline values: CDR1 SGHTA, CDR2 FQGTGA. This CDR3 has 12 residues. The CDR3 sequence: CASSFGGRPQYF. In DNA, the CDR3 is TGTGCCAGCAGCTTTGGAGGTCGGCCGCAGTATTTT.

This chain uses TRBV28 with TRBJ1-5; D gene ambiguous. CDR3 size: 14 residues. With 7 bases removed from V and 6 bases from J, the gap between germline ends came to 16 bases. The germline V gene encodes CDR1 MDHEN and CDR2 SYDVKM. The CDR3 region is CASKAPSRSQPQHF. In nucleotides, the CDR3 is TGTGCCAGCAAAGCCCCATCGAGAAGTCAGCCCCAGCATTTT.

The chain has TRBV10-3 and TRBJ2-1; TRBD2 agrees at 9 bases. The CDR3 consists of 14 residues. CDR1 and CDR2 from the germline V gene are ENHRY and SYGVKD. The ends lost 4 bases at V and 9 bases at J; junction bases unmatched: 7. The CDR3 here is CAISGGSGSGEQFF. CDR3 DNA: TGTGCCATCAGTGGGGGTAGCGGGAGCGGTGAGCAGTTCTTC.

This chain links TRBV6-4 with TRBJ2-3; maybe TRBD1 (6 bases). Trimming pared 2 bases from V and 2 bases from J, leaving 11 bases between. From germline, CDR1 is MRHNA and CDR2 SNTAGT. The CDR3 totals 15 residues. The chain's CDR3 is CASSDRGHNTDTQYF. In DNA form, the CDR3 reads TGTGCCAGCAGTGACAGGGGACACAACACAGATACGCAGTATTTT.

The chain couples TRBV28 to TRBJ1-3; D perhaps matches TRBD1 (6 bases). Looked up from germline, CDR1 is MDHEN and CDR2 is SYDVKM. The CDR3 consists of 16 residues. Deletions cut 3 bases from V and 0 bases from J, with 12 bases between. The CDR3 region is CASSFRQANSGNTIYF. In nucleotides, the CDR3 is TGTGCCAGCAGTTTCAGACAGGCGAACTCTGGAAACACCATATATTTT.

This clone turned up a few times. This chain links TRBV30 with TRBJ1-2; 8 nucleotides line up with TRBD1. This CDR3 region has 13 residues. Germline V CDR1 and CDR2: GTSNPN, SVGIG (reference sequence). V lost 3 bases and J lost 4; bases outside the gene matches: 4. The CDR3 DNA sequence: TGTGCCTGGAGCCGACAGGGGTTCTATGGCTACACCTTC. Translation gives CAWSRQGFYGYTF. Supplemented by reference TRBV30 and TRBJ1-2, the full variable domain reads SQTIHQWPATLVQPVGSPLSLECTVEGTSNPNLYWYRQAAGRGLQLLFYSVGIGQISSEVPQNLSASRPQDRQFILSSKKLLLSDSGFYLCAWSRQGFYGYTFGSGTRLTVV.

The gene calls are TRBV30 and TRBJ1-2, with D perhaps TRBD1 (6 bases). CDR1 GTSNPN and CDR2 SVGIG come from the germline V gene (reference sequence). The CDR3 totals 14 residues. V lost 0 bases and J lost 3, with 11 bases in between. In DNA, the CDR3 is TGTGCCTGGAGTGTAGGGCGGGGGCACTATGGCTACACCTTC. Translated, it gives CAWSVGRGHYGYTF.

This chain uses TRBV11-2 with TRBJ2-2, with a possible D match to TRBD2 (6 bases). The V and J ends lost 5 bases and 6 bases respectively, with 25 bases between them. The CDR3 is made up of 18 amino acids. CDR1 is SGHAT and CDR2 is FQNNGV in the germline V gene. The CDR3 region is CASSSLRGSLVGPGELFF. CDR3 nucleotides: TGTGCCAGCAGCAGTCTGCGGGGCTCATTAGTTGGGCCCGGGGAGCTGTTTTTT.

The J gene is TRBJ1-6, the V gene TRBV23-1, with TRBD1 matching 7 bases. TRBV23-1 has ORF status, its function being uncertain. Trimming at V came to 0 bases and at J to 4 bases, leaving 9 bases not matched to a gene. CDR3 length: 18 residues. The CDR3 loop is CASSQSHQGTAYNSPLHF. CDR3 sequence (DNA): TGCGCCAGCAGTCAATCCCACCAGGGGACAGCGTATAATTCACCCCTCCACTTT.

V gene TRBV11-3 combines with J gene TRBJ2-6, with D hard to call. Germline CDR1 reads SGHNT; CDR2 reads YENEEA. V lost 2 bases to trimming and J lost 4 bases, with 3 bases between them. This CDR3 has 13 amino acids. The CDR3 loop reads CASSLSGANVLTF. DNA for the CDR3: TGTGCCAGCAGCTTATCGGGGGCCAACGTCCTGACTTTC.